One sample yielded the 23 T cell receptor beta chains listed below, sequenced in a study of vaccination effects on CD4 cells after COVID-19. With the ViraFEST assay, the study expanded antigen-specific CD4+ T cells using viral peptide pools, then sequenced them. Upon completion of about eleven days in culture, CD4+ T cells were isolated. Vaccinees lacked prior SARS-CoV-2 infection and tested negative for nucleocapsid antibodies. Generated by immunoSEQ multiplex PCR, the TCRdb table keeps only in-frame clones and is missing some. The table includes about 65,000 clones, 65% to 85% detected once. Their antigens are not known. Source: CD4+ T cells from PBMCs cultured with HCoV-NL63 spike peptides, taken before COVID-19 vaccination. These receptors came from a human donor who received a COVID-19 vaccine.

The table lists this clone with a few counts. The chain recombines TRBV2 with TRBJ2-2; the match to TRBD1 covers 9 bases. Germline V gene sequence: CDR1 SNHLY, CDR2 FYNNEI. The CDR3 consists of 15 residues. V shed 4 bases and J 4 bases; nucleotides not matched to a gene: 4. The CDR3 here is CASSGDRVGTGELFF. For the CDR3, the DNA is TGTGCCAGCAGTGGGGACAGGGTGGGCACCGGGGAGCTGTTTTTT.

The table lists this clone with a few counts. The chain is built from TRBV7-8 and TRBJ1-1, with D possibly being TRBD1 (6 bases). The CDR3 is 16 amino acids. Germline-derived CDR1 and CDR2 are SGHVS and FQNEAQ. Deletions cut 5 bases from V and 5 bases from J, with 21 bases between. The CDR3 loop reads CASSPPGRGRETEAFF. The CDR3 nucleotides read TGTGCCAGCAGCCCACCGGGCCGGGGGCGGGAGACTGAAGCTTTCTTT. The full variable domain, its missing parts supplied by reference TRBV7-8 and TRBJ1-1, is GAGVSQSPRYKVAKRGQDVALRCDPISGHVSLFWYQQALGQGPEFLTYFQNEAQLDKSGLPSDRFFAERPEGSVSTLKIQRTQQEDSAVYLCASSPPGRGRETEAFFGQGTRLTVV.

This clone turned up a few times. The chain's CDR3 is CASSTTGSSYEQYV. The DNA of the CDR3 is TGTGCCAGCAGTACCACAGGTAGCTCCTACGAGCAGTACGTC. The rearrangement joins TRBV28 to TRBJ2-7; maybe TRBD1 (5 bases). This CDR3 comprises 14 residues. V lost 5 bases and J 0 bases, leaving 11 bases between the germline ends. CDR1 is MDHEN and CDR2 is SYDVKM in the germline V gene.

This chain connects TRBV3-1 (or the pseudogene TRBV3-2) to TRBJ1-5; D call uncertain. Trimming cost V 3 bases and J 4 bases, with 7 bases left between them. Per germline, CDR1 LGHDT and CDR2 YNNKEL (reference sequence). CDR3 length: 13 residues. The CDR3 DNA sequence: TGTGCCAGCAGCCAGAGAGGGAATCAGCCCCAGCATTTT. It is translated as CASSQRGNQPQHF.

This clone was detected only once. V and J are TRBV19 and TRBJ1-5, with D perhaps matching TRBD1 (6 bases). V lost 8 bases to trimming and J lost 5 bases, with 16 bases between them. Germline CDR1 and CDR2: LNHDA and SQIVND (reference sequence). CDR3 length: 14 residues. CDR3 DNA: TGTGCCAGTTCGGCCGGACGGGGGCATCAGCCCCAGCATTTT. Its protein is CASSAGRGHQPQHF.

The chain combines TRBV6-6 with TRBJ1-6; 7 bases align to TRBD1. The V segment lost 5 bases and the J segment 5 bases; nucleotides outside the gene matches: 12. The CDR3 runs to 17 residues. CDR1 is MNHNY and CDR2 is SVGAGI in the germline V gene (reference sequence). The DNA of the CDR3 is TGTGCCAGCAGTCCCTGGGGAGGGGGCACCAATAATTCACCCCTCCACTTT. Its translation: CASSPWGGGTNNSPLHF.

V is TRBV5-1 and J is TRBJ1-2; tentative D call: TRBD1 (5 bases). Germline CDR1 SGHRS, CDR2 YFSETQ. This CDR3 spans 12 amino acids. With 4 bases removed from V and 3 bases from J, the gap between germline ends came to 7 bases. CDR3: CASSRGDYGYTF. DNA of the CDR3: TGCGCCAGCAGCCGGGGGGACTATGGCTACACCTTC.

CDR3 nucleotides: TGTGCCACCAGTGAGGCCACAGGGGGGAGCAATCAGCCCCAGCATTTT. It yields the protein CATSEATGGSNQPQHF. The gene calls are TRBV24-1 and TRBJ1-5, with TRBD1 matching over 8 bases. Germline CDR1 KGHDR, CDR2 SFDVKD. The CDR3 has 16 residues. Germline trimming cut 4 bases from V and 1 base from J; bases unmatched to any gene: 5.

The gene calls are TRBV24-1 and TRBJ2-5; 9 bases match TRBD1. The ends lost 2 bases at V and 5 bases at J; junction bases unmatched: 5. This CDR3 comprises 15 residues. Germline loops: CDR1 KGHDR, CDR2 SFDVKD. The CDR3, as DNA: TGTGCCACCAGTGATTCGGGACAGGGACTGGAGACCCAGTACTTC. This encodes CATSDSGQGLETQYF.

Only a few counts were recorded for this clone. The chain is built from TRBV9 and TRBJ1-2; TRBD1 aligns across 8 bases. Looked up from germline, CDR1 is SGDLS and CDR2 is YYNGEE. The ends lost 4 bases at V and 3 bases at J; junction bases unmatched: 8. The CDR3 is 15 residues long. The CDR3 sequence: CASSYGTGLDYGYTF. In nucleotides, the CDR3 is TGTGCCAGCAGCTATGGGACAGGTCTTGACTATGGCTACACCTTC. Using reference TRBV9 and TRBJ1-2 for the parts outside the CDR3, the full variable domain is DSGVTQTPKHLITATGQRVTLRCSPRSGDLSVYWYQQSLDQGLQFLIQYYNGEERAKGNILERFSAQQFPDLHSELNLSSLELGDSALYFCASSYGTGLDYGYTFGSGTRLTVV.

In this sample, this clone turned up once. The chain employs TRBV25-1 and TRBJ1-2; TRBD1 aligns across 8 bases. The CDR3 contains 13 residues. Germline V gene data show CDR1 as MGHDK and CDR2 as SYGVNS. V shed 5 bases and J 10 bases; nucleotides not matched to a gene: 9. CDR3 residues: CASSHGTGLYYTF. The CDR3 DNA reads TGTGCCAGCAGTCACGGGACAGGCCTTTACTACACCTTC.

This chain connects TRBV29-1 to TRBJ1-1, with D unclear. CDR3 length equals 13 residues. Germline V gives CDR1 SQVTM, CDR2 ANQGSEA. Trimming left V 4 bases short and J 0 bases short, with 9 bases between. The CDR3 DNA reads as TGCAGCGTTGCACGGGCCTTGAACACTGAAGCTTTCTTT. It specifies CSVARALNTEAFF.

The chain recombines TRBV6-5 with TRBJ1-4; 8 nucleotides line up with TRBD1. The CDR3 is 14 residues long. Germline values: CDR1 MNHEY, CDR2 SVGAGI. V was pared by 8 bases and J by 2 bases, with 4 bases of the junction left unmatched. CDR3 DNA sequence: TGTGCCAGCCAGAACAGGGGGACTAATGAAAAACTGTTTTTT. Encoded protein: CASQNRGTNEKLFF.

CDR3 nucleotide sequence: TGTGCCAGCAGCTTAGCGGGTGCAGGGCCCGAAAAACTGTTTTTT. Residues: CASSLAGAGPEKLFF. The genes are TRBV7-9 and TRBJ1-4, with D possibly TRBD1 on 5 matching bases. CDR3 size: 15 residues. V was trimmed by 0 bases and J by 8 bases, leaving 13 bases between them. Germline lookup yields CDR1 SEHNR and CDR2 FQNEAQ (reference sequence).

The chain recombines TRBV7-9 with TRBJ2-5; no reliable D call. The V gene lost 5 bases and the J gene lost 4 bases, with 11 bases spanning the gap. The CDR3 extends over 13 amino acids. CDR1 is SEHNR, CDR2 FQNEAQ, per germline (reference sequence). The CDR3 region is CASSPRRRETQYF. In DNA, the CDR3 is TGTGCCAGCAGCCCCAGACGGCGAGAGACCCAGTACTTC. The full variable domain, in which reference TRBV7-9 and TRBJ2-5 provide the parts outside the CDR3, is DTGVSQNPRHKITKRGQNVTFRCDPISEHNRLYWYRQTLGQGPEFLTYFQNEAQLEKSRLLSDRFSAERPKGSFSTLEIQRTEQGDSAMYLCASSPRRRETQYFGPGTRLLVL.

CDR3 coding DNA: TGTGCCAGCAGCCAAGGGGGCGGAAATTCACCCCTCCACTTT. This codes for CASSQGGGNSPLHF. The V and J genes are TRBV28 and TRBJ1-6, with 7 bases aligning to TRBD1. CDR3 size: 14 residues. Germline-derived CDR1 and CDR2 are MDHEN and SYDVKM. Trimming removed 6 bases from V and 7 bases from J; junction bases left unmatched: 6.

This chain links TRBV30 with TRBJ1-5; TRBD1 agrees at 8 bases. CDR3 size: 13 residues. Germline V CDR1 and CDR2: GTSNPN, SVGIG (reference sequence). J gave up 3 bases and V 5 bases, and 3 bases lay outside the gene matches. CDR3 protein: CAWSGGFNQPQHF. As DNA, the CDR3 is TGTGCCTGGTCAGGGGGCTTCAATCAGCCCCAGCATTTT. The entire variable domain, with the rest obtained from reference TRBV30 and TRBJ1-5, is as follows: SQTIHQWPATLVQPVGSPLSLECTVEGTSNPNLYWYRQAAGRGLQLLFYSVGIGQISSEVPQNLSASRPQDRQFILSSKKLLLSDSGFYLCAWSGGFNQPQHFGDGTRLSIL.

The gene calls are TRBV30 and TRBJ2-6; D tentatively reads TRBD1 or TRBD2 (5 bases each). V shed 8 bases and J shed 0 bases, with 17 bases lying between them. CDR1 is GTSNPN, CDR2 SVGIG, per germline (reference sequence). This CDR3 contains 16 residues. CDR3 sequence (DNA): TGTGCCGGGGCCTATGGGGGATTCTCTGGGGCCAACGTCCTGACTTTC. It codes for CAGAYGGFSGANVLTF.

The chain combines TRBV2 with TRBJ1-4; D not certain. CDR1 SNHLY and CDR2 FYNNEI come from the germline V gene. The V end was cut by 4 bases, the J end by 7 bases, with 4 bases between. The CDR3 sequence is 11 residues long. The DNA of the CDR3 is TGTGCCAGCAGTGTTGTTGAAAAACTGTTTTTT. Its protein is CASSVVEKLFF.

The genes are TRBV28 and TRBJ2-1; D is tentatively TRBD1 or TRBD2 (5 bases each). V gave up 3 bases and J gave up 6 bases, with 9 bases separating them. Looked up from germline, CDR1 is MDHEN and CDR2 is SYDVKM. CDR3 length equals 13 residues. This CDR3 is CASSFAGANEQFF. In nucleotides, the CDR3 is TGTGCCAGCAGTTTCGCCGGGGCCAATGAGCAGTTCTTC.

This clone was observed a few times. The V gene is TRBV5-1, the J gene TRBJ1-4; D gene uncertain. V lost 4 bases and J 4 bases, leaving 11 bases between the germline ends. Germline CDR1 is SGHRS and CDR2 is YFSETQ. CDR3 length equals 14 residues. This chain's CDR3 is CASSDPRFNEKLFF. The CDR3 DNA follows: TGCGCCAGCAGCGACCCACGGTTTAATGAAAAACTGTTTTTT.

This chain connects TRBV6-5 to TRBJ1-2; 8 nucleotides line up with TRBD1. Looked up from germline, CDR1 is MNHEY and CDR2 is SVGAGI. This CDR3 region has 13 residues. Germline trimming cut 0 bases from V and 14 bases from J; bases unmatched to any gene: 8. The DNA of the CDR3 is TGTGCCAGCAGTTACTCGCAGGACAGGGCTAAAACCTTC. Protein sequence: CASSYSQDRAKTF.

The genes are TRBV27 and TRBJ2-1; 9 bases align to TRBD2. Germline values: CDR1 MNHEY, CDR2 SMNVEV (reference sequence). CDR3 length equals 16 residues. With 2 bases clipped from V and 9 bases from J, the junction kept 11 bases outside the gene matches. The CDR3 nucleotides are TGTGCCAGCAGTTTAATCCTCCGGCTAGCGGGGAGTGAGCAGTTCTTC. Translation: CASSLILRLAGSEQFF.